Below are 9 T cell receptor beta chains sequenced from a single sample in a study of metastatic and nonmetastatic thyroid tumors. Prior to thyroid surgery, none of the patients had received any treatment. With MiXCR, TCRdb reprocessed the PCR reads. The data contain around 30,000 clones, 20% to 25% of them singletons. Sequenced input: blood. Receptors were obtained from a female donor with papillary thyroid cancer or a benign thyroid nodule (not recorded which). Some clones in this sample may be carry-over from other donors' samples.

As regards this clone: One junction end does not reproduce the germline sequence, and a read error may be involved. The chain couples TRBV19 to TRBJ1-5, with a tentative D call TRBD1 (6 bases). CDR1 is LNHDA, CDR2 SQIVND, per germline (reference sequence). This CDR3 comprises 15 residues. CDR3 bases: TGTGTCAGTACACTAGGGGGGCGGAATAATCAGCCCCAGCATTTT. This translates into CVSTLGGRNNQPQHF.

This clone was recorded at least ten times. J is TRBJ1-6 and V is TRBV5-4; 7 positions agree with TRBD1. Germline values: CDR1 SGHNT, CDR2 YYREEE (reference sequence). V lost 2 bases to trimming and J lost 5 bases; unmatched junction nucleotides: 1. This CDR3 contains 14 residues. CDR3: CASSLDRDNSPLHF. The CDR3 DNA sequence: TGTGCCAGCAGCTTAGACAGGGATAATTCACCCCTCCACTTT.

A remark on this clone: One end of the junction varies from germline; a read error may be responsible. The chain has TRBV19 and TRBJ1-2; 7 bases agree with TRBD1. This CDR3 region has 17 residues. Germline V gene lookup returns CDR1 LNHDA and CDR2 SQIVND (reference sequence). The DNA of the CDR3 is TGTGCCAGTAGTACCACCCCCGTAACAGGGGCGAACTATGGATACAACTTC. Translation: CASSTTPVTGANYGYNF.

This clone occurred many times. The chain combines TRBV5-1 with TRBJ2-1; D might be TRBD1 or TRBD2, each matching 5 bases. Germline CDR1 is SGHRS and CDR2 is YFSETQ. The CDR3 is 15 residues long. With 0 bases removed from V and 2 bases from J, the gap between germline ends came to 9 bases. CDR3 amino acids: CASSLAGTPYNEQFF. The DNA for the CDR3 is TGCGCCAGCAGCTTGGCAGGGACGCCCTACAATGAGCAGTTCTTC. The full variable domain, in which reference TRBV5-1 and TRBJ2-1 provide the parts outside the CDR3, is KAGVTQTPRYLIKTRGQQVTLSCSPISGHRSVSWYQQTPGQGLQFLFEYFSETQRNKGNFPGRFSGRQFSNSRSEMNVSTLELGDSALYLCASSLAGTPYNEQFFGPGTRLTVL.

By proportion, this clone is medium-sized (0.01 to 0.1%). This chain uses TRBV27 with TRBJ1-3; no firm D call. From germline, CDR1 is MNHEY and CDR2 SMNVEV (reference sequence). Trimming shortened V by 2 bases and J by 0 bases, and 8 bases separated the two germline ends. The CDR3 consists of 15 residues. CDR3 sequence: CASSLNGVSGNTIYF. CDR3 in DNA: TGTGCCAGCAGTTTAAACGGGGTCTCTGGAAACACCATATATTTT.

This clone was picked up many times. The rearrangement links TRBV4-2 to TRBJ2-1, with D perhaps TRBD1 (7 bases). Trimming cost V 0 bases and J 5 bases, with 11 bases left between them. The CDR3 runs 15 residues. Germline V gene data show CDR1 as LGHNA and CDR2 as YNFKEQ. The CDR3: CASSQEGGTDNEQFF. CDR3 in DNA: TGTGCCAGCAGCCAAGAAGGGGGGACAGACAATGAGCAGTTCTTC.

CDR3 sequence: CASSPSFYEQYF. As DNA, the CDR3 is TGTGCCAGCAGTCCGTCTTTCTACGAGCAGTACTTC. V usage is TRBV28 and J usage is TRBJ2-7; D gene ambiguous. Germline V gene lookup returns CDR1 MDHEN and CDR2 SYDVKM. With 5 bases removed from V and 3 bases from J, the gap between germline ends came to 8 bases. The CDR3 covers 12 residues.

V usage is TRBV6-1 and J usage is TRBJ1-5; D gene unclear. The ends were cut back, 8 bases at V and 1 base at J, with 3 bases in the middle. Germline V lookup: CDR1 MNHNS, CDR2 SASEGT. The CDR3 is 11 residues long. The CDR3 loop reads CASQSNQPQHF. DNA for the CDR3: TGTGCCAGCCAAAGCAATCAGCCCCAGCATTTT.

This sequence joins TRBV7-8 and TRBJ2-2; 13 bases are shared with TRBD2. Germline V gene lookup returns CDR1 SGHVS and CDR2 FQNEAQ. V was pared by 5 bases and J by 1 base, with 1 base of the junction left unmatched. CDR3 length: 16 amino acids. CDR3 protein: CASSRTSGRNTGELFF. The DNA for the CDR3 is TGTGCCAGCAGCAGGACTAGCGGGAGGAACACCGGGGAGCTGTTTTTT.